These 14 T cell receptor beta chains were all obtained from the same sample, sequenced in a study of CD8+ T cells in alopecia areata. Treatment denoted: oral pan-JAK inhibitor, 5-10 mg twice daily. It was cDNA, reverse transcribed from extracted RNA, that served as the sequencing template. Using immunoSEQ multiplex PCR, the repertoire was profiled, and TCRdb retains in-frame clones only, with some absent. The sample lists about 190,000 clones, under 80% occurring once. The sequences come from CD4+ T cells sorted from blood, collected at approximately week 50, from a patient treated with tofacitinib. These receptors originate from a human donor with alopecia areata.

This clone was recorded a few times. This rearrangement joins TRBV30 to TRBJ1-6, with 7 bases identical to TRBD1. J was trimmed by 7 bases and V by 0 bases; bases with no gene match: 6. The CDR3 totals 15 residues. Germline assignment: CDR1 GTSNPN and CDR2 SVGIG (reference sequence). CDR3 bases: TGTGCCTGGAGTGTGCCGACAGGGCAAAATTCACCCCTCCACTTT. This gives the protein CAWSVPTGQNSPLHF.

This chain joins TRBV5-1 and TRBJ2-1, with 7 bases lining up with TRBD2. V dropped 3 bases and J dropped 0; count of bases not matched to a gene: 6. The germline V gene encodes CDR1 SGHRS and CDR2 YFSETQ. The CDR3 is made up of 16 amino acids. DNA for the CDR3: TGCGCCAGCAGCTCCCGTGGGGGGGTCTCCTACAATGAGCAGTTCTTC. Translated: CASSSRGGVSYNEQFF.

The chain is built from TRBV30 and TRBJ1-2; D possibly corresponds to TRBD1 (5 bases). The CDR3 has 14 amino acids. CDR1 GTSNPN and CDR2 SVGIG come from the germline V gene (reference sequence). Trimming shortened V by 2 bases and J by 4 bases, and 14 bases separated the two germline ends. Here the CDR3 reads CAWSPPGPGYGYTF. DNA of the CDR3: TGTGCCTGGAGTCCACCGGGACCCGGCTATGGCTACACCTTC. Full variable domain (outside the CDR3, taken from reference TRBV30 and TRBJ1-2): SQTIHQWPATLVQPVGSPLSLECTVEGTSNPNLYWYRQAAGRGLQLLFYSVGIGQISSEVPQNLSASRPQDRQFILSSKKLLLSDSGFYLCAWSPPGPGYGYTFGSGTRLTVV.

The genes are TRBV5-8 and TRBJ2-7, with TRBD1 matching over 10 bases. Germline assignment: CDR1 SGHTS and CDR2 YDEGEE. This CDR3 is 13 amino acids long. V shed 6 bases and J 3 bases; nucleotides not matched to a gene: 3. The CDR3 is CASTRDRGYEQYF. The CDR3 region has the DNA TGTGCCAGCACCCGGGACAGGGGCTACGAGCAGTACTTC.

The J gene is TRBJ2-5, the V gene TRBV29-1; D is unclear. CDR1 is SQVTM and CDR2 is ANQGSEA in the germline V gene. The CDR3 loop spans 13 amino acids. V was cut by 4 bases and J by 2 bases, with 11 bases left in between. CDR3 sequence (DNA): TGCAGCGTTGTCTGGACGGTTCAAGAGACCCAGTACTTC. The encoded protein is CSVVWTVQETQYF.

V and J are TRBV5-4 and TRBJ2-5, with 7 bases aligning to TRBD2. With 4 bases clipped from V and 5 bases from J, the junction kept 8 bases outside the gene matches. Germline lookup yields CDR1 SGHNT and CDR2 YYREEE (reference sequence). The CDR3 is 14 residues long. CDR3 in amino acids: CASSRTLARETQYF. CDR3 coding DNA: TGTGCCAGCAGCCGTACACTAGCGAGGGAGACCCAGTACTTC.

The V call is TRBV29-1, the J call TRBJ2-1; D call uncertain. Per germline, CDR1 SQVTM and CDR2 ANQGSEA. V dropped 5 bases and J dropped 0 bases, with 2 bases sitting between them. The CDR3 extends over 11 amino acids. The CDR3 DNA follows: TGCAGCGTTCCCTCCTACAATGAGCAGTTCTTC. It is translated as CSVPSYNEQFF.

This clone was picked up a small number of times. The rearrangement links TRBV5-6 to TRBJ1-2; 9 bases map to TRBD1. Germline trimming cut 6 bases from V and 4 bases from J; bases unmatched to any gene: 7. The germline V gene encodes CDR1 SGHDT and CDR2 YYEEEE. The CDR3 totals 14 residues. CDR3 nucleotide sequence: TGTGCCAGCATCAGACAGGGGGAGTCCTATGGCTACACCTTC. Amino acid sequence: CASIRQGESYGYTF.

In DNA form, the CDR3 reads TGTGCCAGTAGTCTGGGGGCTACACACTACAATGAGCAGTTCTTC. Translation gives CASSLGATHYNEQFF. The V gene is TRBV19, the J gene TRBJ2-1; TRBD1 is a possible D gene (6 bases). This CDR3 spans 15 amino acids. The germline V gene encodes CDR1 LNHDA and CDR2 SQIVND (reference sequence). The V and J ends lost 5 bases and 3 bases respectively, with 14 bases between them.

In regard to this clone: Other DNA sequences in the same sample also yield this CDR3. This rearrangement joins TRBV29-1 to TRBJ2-1; D unclear. The CDR3 is 12 residues long. Germline assignment: CDR1 SQVTM and CDR2 ANQGSEA. The V end lost 7 bases, the J end lost 0 bases, and 7 bases lay between the germline ends. The CDR3 bases are TGCAGCGGGTCGAGCTCCTACAATGAGCAGTTCTTC. It translates to CSGSSSYNEQFF.

The rearrangement joins TRBV6-1 to TRBJ2-7, with D possibly TRBD1 on 5 matching bases. With 0 bases removed from V and 3 bases from J, the gap between germline ends came to 21 bases. The CDR3 is made up of 18 amino acids. Germline CDR1 and CDR2: MNHNS and SASEGT. This chain's CDR3 is CASSEALIGAGMGYEQYF. DNA for the CDR3: TGTGCCAGCAGTGAAGCATTAATTGGTGCAGGGATGGGCTACGAGCAGTACTTC.

The rearrangement uses TRBV30 and TRBJ1-2; D gene uncertain. The CDR3 runs to 13 residues. The V and J ends lost 2 bases and 5 bases respectively, with 12 bases between them. From germline, CDR1 is GTSNPN and CDR2 SVGIG (reference sequence). As DNA, the CDR3 is TGTGCCTGGAGTTCGCTAGCCGAATATGGCTACACCTTC. Its protein is CAWSSLAEYGYTF.

The chain joins TRBV19 to TRBJ2-5; perhaps TRBD1 as D (5 bases). The CDR3 spans 14 residues. Germline V gives CDR1 LNHDA, CDR2 SQIVND (reference sequence). V gave up 5 bases and J gave up 5 bases, with 15 bases separating them. In DNA form, the CDR3 reads TGTGCCAGTAGTCACCAGGGATACCGGGAGACCCAGTACTTC. This translates into CASSHQGYRETQYF.

This chain joins TRBV5-6 and TRBJ2-2; D remains ambiguous. The germline V gene encodes CDR1 SGHDT and CDR2 YYEEEE. This CDR3 spans 16 amino acids. Trimming pared 0 bases from V and 5 bases from J, leaving 14 bases between. The CDR3 DNA is TGTGCCAGCAGCTTGGGGGCAGCCAAGCTGACCGGGGAGCTGTTTTTT. It specifies CASSLGAAKLTGELFF.